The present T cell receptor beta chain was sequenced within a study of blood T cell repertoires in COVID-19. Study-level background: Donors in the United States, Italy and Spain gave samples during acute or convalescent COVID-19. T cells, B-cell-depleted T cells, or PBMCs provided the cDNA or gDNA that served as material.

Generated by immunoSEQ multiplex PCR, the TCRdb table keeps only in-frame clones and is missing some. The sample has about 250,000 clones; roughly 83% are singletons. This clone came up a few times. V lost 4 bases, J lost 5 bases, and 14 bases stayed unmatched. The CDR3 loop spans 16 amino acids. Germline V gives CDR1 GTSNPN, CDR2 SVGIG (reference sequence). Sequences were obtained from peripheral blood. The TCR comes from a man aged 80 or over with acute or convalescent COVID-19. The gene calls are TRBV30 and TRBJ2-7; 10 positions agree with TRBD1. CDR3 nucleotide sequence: TGTGCCTGGATCCGCCCCTCGGACAGGGGGAACCACGAGCAGTACTTC. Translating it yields CAWIRPSDRGNHEQYF.